These 9 T cell receptor beta chains came from one sample sequenced in a study of response to subunit inactivated influenza vaccine. TCRdb processed the RT-PCR reads anew with MiXCR; each CDR3 protein has one entry. Of hundreds of thousands of distinct CDR3 sequences listed, about 14% are singletons. This material consisted of PBMCs from blood, taken approximately 15 days before vaccination. Every receptor here comes from a man aged 45-65 years who received an inactivated influenza vaccine.

This clonotype has just a few counts. The chain links TRBV4-3 to TRBJ2-7; 7 nucleotides align to TRBD1. The CDR3 contains 20 residues. Losses at the gene ends were 0 bases for V and 0 bases for J; bases not matched to a gene: 17. Germline loops: CDR1 LGHNA, CDR2 YSLEER. The CDR3 sequence is CASSQEVGDRVRRSSYEQYF. CDR3 in DNA: TGCGCCAGCAGCCAAGAAGTGGGAGACAGGGTGCGGCGAAGCTCCTACGAGCAGTACTTC.

This clonotype was counted only a few times. The rearrangement joins TRBV28 to TRBJ2-5, with 10 bases that match TRBD1. Germline V gene lookup returns CDR1 MDHEN and CDR2 SYDVKM. This CDR3 spans 15 amino acids. V lost 6 bases, J lost 4 bases, and 8 bases stayed unmatched. CDR3 residues: CASSPGTGDRETQYF. The CDR3 DNA reads TGTGCCAGCAGCCCCGGGACAGGGGATAGAGAGACCCAGTACTTC.

This chain links TRBV6-5 with TRBJ2-2; TRBD2 aligns across 7 bases. The CDR3 contains 17 residues. With 0 bases clipped from V and 6 bases from J, the junction kept 10 bases outside the gene matches. CDR1 MNHEY and CDR2 SVGAGI come from the germline V gene. The CDR3 nucleotides are TGTGCCAGCAGTTACTCGATACAGCGGGATTTTGCCGGGGAGCTGTTTTTT. Encoded protein: CASSYSIQRDFAGELFF.

This clonotype has only a few counts. The CDR3 DNA follows: TGTGCCAGCAGTTCCCTCACAGCGAAGATTAGCTCCTACAATGAGCAGTTCTTC. Its translation is CASSSLTAKISSYNEQFF. The chain has TRBV6-2 or TRBV6-3 and TRBJ2-1, with D uncertain. Trimming took 4 bases from V and 0 from J, leaving 19 bases between them. The germline V gene encodes CDR1 MNHEY and CDR2 SVGEGT. There are 18 residues in the CDR3.

The chain uses TRBV28 and TRBJ2-1, with TRBD2 matching over 8 bases. Germline V CDR1 and CDR2: MDHEN, SYDVKM. This CDR3 is built from 18 residues. Losses at the gene ends were 3 bases for V and 0 bases for J; bases not matched to a gene: 10. The CDR3 DNA is TGTGCCAGCAGTTTTCAACTAGCGGTCGAAAGCTCCTACAATGAGCAGTTCTTC. Its protein is CASSFQLAVESSYNEQFF.

J is TRBJ2-3 and V is TRBV5-5; TRBD2 might be the D (5 bases). This CDR3 is built from 13 residues. Germline V CDR1 and CDR2: SGHKS, YYEKEE (reference sequence). V dropped 4 bases and J dropped 6 bases, with 12 bases sitting between them. CDR3 bases: TGTGCCAGCAGCCCTCGGGGTCTTGATACGCAGTATTTT. As protein: CASSPRGLDTQYF.

This clonotype was seen a handful of times. The V call is TRBV4-3, the J call TRBJ1-1; D unresolved. Trimming shortened V by 0 bases and J by 8 bases, and 13 bases separated the two germline ends. Germline V CDR1 and CDR2: LGHNA, YSLEER. CDR3 length: 14 residues. This chain's CDR3 is CASSQDAGTPEAFF. CDR3 nucleotides: TGCGCCAGCAGCCAAGATGCAGGAACCCCGGAAGCTTTCTTT.

The chain joins TRBV20-1 to TRBJ2-1; TRBD2 matches 9 bases. J lost 6 bases, V lost 0 bases, and 6 bases had no gene match. Germline CDR1 reads DFQATT; CDR2 reads SNEGSKA (reference sequence). The CDR3 runs to 15 residues. The CDR3 coding sequence is TGCAGTGCTAGAGATCTTAGGACTAGCGTCAATGAGCAGTTCTTC. This codes for CSARDLRTSVNEQFF.

The chain joins TRBV11-2 to TRBJ2-1; D gene unclear. The germline V gene has CDR1 SGHAT and CDR2 FQNNGV. Trimming pared 4 bases from V and 15 bases from J, leaving 13 bases between. The CDR3 consists of 11 residues. DNA of the CDR3: TGTGCCAGCAGCTACGCGAAAGATAGGTTCTTC. Translated, it gives CASSYAKDRFF.